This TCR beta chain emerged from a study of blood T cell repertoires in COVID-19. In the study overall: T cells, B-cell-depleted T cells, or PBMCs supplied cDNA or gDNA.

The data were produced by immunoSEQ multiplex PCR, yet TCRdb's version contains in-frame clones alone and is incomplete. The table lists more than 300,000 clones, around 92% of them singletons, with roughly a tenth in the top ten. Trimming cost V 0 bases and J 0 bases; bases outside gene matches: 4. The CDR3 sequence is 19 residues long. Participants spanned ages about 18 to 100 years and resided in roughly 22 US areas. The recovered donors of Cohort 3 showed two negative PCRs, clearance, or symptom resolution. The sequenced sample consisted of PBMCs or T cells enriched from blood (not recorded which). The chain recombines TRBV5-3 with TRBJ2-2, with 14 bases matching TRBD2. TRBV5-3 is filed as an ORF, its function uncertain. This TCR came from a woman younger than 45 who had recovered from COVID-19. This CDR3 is CARSLGGLAGDPNTGELFF. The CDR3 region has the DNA TGTGCCAGAAGCTTGGGGGGACTAGCGGGAGACCCGAACACCGGGGAGCTGTTTTTT.